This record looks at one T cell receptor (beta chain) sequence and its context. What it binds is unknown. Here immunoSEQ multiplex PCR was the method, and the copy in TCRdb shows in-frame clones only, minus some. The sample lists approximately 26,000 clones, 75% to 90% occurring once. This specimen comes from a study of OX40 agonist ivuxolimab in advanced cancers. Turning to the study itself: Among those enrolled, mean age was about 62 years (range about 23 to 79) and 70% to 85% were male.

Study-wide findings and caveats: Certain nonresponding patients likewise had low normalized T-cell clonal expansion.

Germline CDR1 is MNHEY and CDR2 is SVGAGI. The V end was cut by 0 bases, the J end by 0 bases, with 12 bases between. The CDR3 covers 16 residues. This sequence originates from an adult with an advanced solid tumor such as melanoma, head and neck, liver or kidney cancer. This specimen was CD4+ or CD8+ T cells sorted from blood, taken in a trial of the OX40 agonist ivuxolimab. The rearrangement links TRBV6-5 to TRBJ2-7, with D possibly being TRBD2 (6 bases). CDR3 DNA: TGTGCCAGCAGTTACTCTTCGGGGGTTAGCTCCTACGAGCAGTACTTC. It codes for CASSYSSGVSSYEQYF.